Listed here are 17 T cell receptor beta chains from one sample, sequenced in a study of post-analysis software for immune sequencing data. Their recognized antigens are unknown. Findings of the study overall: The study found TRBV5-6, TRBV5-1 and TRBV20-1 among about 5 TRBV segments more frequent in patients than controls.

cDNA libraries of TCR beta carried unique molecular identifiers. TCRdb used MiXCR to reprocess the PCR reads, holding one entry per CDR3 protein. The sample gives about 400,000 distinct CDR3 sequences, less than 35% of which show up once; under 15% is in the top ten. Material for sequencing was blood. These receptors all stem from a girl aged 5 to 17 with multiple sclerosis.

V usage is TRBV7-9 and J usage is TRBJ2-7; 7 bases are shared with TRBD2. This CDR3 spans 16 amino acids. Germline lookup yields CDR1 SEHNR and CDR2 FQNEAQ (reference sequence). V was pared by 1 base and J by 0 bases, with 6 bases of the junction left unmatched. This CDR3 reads CASSLGLAVNSYEQYF. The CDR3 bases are TGTGCCAGCAGCTTAGGCCTAGCGGTTAACTCCTACGAGCAGTACTTC.

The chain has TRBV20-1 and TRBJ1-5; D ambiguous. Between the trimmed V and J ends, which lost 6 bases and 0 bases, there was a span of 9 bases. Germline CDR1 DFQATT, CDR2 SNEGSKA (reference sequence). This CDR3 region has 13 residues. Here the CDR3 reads CSAVTHSNQPQHF. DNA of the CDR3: TGCAGTGCAGTCACCCATAGCAATCAGCCCCAGCATTTT.

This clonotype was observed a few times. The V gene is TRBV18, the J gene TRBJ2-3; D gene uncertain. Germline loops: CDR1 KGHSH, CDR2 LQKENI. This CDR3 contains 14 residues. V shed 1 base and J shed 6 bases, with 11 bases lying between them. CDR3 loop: CASSPRLTSDTQYF. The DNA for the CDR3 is TGTGCCAGCTCACCACGGCTAACCTCCGATACGCAGTATTTT.

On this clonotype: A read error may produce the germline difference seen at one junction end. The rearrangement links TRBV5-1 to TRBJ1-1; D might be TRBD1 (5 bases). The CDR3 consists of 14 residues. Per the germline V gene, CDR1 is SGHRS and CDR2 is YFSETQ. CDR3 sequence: CATSPGTENTEAFF. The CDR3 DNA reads TGCGCCACCAGCCCCGGGACGGAGAACACTGAAGCTTTCTTT.

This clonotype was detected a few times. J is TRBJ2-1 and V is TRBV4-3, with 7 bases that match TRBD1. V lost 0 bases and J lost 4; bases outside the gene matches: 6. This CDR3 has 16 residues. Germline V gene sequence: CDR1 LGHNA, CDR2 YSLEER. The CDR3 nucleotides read TGCGCCAGCAGCCAAGAATTCGGGACAGTGTACAATGAGCAGTTCTTC. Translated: CASSQEFGTVYNEQFF.

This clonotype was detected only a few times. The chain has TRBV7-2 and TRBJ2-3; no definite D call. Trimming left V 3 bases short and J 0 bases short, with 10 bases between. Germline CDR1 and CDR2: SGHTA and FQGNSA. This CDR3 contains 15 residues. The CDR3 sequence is CASSFRPSSTDTQYF. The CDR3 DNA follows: TGTGCCAGCAGCTTTCGCCCCTCTAGCACAGATACGCAGTATTTT.

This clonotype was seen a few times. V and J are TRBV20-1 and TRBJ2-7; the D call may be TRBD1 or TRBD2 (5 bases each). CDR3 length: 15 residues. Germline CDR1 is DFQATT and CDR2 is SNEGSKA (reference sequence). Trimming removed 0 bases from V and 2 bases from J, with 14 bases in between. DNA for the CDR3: TGCAGTGCTAGAGACCCCGGGACGGTGACCTACGAGCAGTACTTC. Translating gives CSARDPGTVTYEQYF.

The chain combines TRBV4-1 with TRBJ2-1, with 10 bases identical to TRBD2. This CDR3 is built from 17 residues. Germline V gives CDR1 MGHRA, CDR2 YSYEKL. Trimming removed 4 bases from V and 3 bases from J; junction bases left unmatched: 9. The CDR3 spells CASSRPRTSGFYNEQFF. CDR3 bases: TGCGCCAGCAGCCGACCCCGGACTAGCGGATTCTACAATGAGCAGTTCTTC.

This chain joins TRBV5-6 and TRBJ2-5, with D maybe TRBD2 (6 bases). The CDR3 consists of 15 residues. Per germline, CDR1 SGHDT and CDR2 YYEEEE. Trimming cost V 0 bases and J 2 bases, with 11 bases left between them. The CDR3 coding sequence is TGTGCCAGCAGCTTGGGGCTAGCGCTTCAAGAGACCCAGTACTTC. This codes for CASSLGLALQETQYF.

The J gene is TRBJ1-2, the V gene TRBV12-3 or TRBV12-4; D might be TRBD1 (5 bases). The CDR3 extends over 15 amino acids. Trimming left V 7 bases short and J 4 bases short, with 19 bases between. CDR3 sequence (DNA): TGTGCCAGCACCCATAGTCCGGACATTTTCTATGGCTACACCTTC. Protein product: CASTHSPDIFYGYTF.

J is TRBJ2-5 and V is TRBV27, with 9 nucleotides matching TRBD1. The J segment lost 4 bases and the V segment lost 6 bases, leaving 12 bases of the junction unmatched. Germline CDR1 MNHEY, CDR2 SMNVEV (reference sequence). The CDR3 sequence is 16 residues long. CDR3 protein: CASSLTVPGQGETQYF. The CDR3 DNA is TGTGCCAGCAGCCTAACGGTACCGGGACAGGGAGAGACCCAGTACTTC.

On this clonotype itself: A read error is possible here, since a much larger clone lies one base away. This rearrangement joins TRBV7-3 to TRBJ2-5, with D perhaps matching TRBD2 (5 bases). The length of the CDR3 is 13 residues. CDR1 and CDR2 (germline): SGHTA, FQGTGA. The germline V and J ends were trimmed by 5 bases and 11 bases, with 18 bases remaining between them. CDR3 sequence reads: CASSLGPAGGQYF. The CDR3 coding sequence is TGTGCCAGCAGCCTAGGACCCGCGGGCGGGCAGTACTTC.

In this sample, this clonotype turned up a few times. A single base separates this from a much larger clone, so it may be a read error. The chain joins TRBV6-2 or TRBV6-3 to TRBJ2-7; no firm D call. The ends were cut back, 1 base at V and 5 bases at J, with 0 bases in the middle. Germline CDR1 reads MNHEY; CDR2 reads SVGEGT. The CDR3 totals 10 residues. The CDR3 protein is CASSYYEQYF. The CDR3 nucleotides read TGTGCCAGCAGTTACTACGAGCAGTACTTC.

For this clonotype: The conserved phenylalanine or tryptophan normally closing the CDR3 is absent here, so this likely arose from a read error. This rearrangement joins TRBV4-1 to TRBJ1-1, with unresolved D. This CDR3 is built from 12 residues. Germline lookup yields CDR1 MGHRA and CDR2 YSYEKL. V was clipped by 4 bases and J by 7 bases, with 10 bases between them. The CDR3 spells CASSLTGYEAFL. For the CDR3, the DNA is TGCGCCAGCAGCCTTACCGGGTATGAAGCTTTCTTG.

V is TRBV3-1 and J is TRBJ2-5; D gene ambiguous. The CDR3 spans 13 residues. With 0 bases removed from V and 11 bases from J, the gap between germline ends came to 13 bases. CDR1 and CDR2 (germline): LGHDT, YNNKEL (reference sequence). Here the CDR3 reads CASSQEARSKQYF. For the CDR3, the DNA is TGTGCCAGCAGCCAAGAAGCCCGTTCCAAGCAGTACTTC.

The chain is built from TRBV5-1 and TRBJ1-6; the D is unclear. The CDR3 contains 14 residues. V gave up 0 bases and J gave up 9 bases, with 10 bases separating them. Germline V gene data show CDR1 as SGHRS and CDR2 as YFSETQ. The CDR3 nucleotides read TGCGCCAGCAGCTTGGATCCTAGTGGTTCACCCCTCCACTTT. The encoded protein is CASSLDPSGSPLHF.

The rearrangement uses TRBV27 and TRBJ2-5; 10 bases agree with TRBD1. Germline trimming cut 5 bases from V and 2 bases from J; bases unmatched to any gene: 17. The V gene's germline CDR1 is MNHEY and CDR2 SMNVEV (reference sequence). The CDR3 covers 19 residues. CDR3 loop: CASSRWWGTGETMQETQYF. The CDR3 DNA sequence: TGTGCCAGCAGTCGGTGGTGGGGGACAGGGGAAACTATGCAAGAGACCCAGTACTTC.